This T cell receptor beta chain was captured by sequencing in a study of response to subunit inactivated influenza vaccine. Unmatched junction bases numbered 12, after V lost 2 bases and J lost 7 bases. This CDR3 spans 16 amino acids. CDR1 ENHRY and CDR2 SYGVKD come from the germline V gene. This clonotype has only a few counts. The antigen remains undetermined. In TCRdb, the RT-PCR reads were re-called with MiXCR into one record per CDR3 protein. This sample carries about 650,000 distinct CDR3 sequences, less than 15% of them seen once, and the ten largest clones take 7.6%. Study results and limitations: It was suggested by the authors that few new T cells are recruited by each seasonal influenza vaccination.

This material consisted of PBMCs from blood, taken 14 days before vaccination. The TCR sequence derives from a man aged 50 to 60 who received an inactivated influenza vaccine. The J gene is TRBJ2-7, the V gene TRBV10-3, with TRBD2 identical over 9 bases. The CDR3 here is CAISEVAGGPFLEQYF. The CDR3 coding sequence is TGTGCCATCAGTGAGGTTGCGGGAGGGCCTTTCTTGGAGCAGTACTTC.